The 23 T cell receptor beta chains below were found in one sample sequenced in a study of shared clonotypes between healthy human individuals. Sequencing was performed with immunoSEQ multiplex PCR; in TCRdb, only in-frame clones are kept and a portion is missing. This table has about 2 million clones, roughly 95% appearing once. CD45RO-negative CD8 cells positively selected for CCR7 made up the naive population, which excluded terminally differentiated effector memory CD45RA+ cells. Input material: naive CD8+ T cells sorted from blood. Receptor source: a man aged 18 to 30 in good health.

The chain has TRBV4-1 and TRBJ1-3; D gene ambiguous. CDR3 length equals 13 residues. Germline-derived CDR1 and CDR2 are MGHRA and YSYEKL. The ends were cut back, 4 bases at V and 0 bases at J, with 4 bases in the middle. In DNA, the CDR3 is TGCGCCAGCAGCCTAGCCTCTGGAAACACCATATATTTT. This encodes CASSLASGNTIYF.

This clone was found once. The rearrangement links TRBV29-1 to TRBJ2-1; the match to TRBD2 covers 12 bases. V trimming: 4 bases; J trimming: 3 bases; junction bases outside the gene matches: 4. The CDR3 runs to 15 residues. CDR1 SQVTM and CDR2 ANQGSEA come from the germline V gene. CDR3 loop: CSVAALAGGYNEQFF. The CDR3 DNA is TGCAGCGTTGCCGCACTAGCGGGAGGCTACAATGAGCAGTTCTTC.

This chain joins TRBV28 and TRBJ2-7; D remains unclear. This CDR3 contains 12 residues. The ends were cut back, 2 bases at V and 6 bases at J, with 8 bases in the middle. Germline V lookup: CDR1 MDHEN, CDR2 SYDVKM. The CDR3 sequence is CASSLPTREQYF. CDR3 DNA: TGTGCCAGCAGTTTACCTACTCGCGAGCAGTACTTC.

This chain connects TRBV2 to TRBJ1-5; 9 bases match TRBD1. Trimming took 4 bases from V and 5 from J; bases not matched to a gene: 3. The CDR3 is made up of 14 amino acids. In germline, CDR1 is SNHLY, CDR2 FYNNEI. DNA for the CDR3: TGTGCCAGCAGTGCGGGACAGGGTTATCAGCCCCAGCATTTT. As protein: CASSAGQGYQPQHF.

V and J are TRBV28 and TRBJ1-5; no definite D call. V was trimmed by 7 bases and J by 3 bases, leaving 10 bases between them. This CDR3 has 13 residues. Germline-derived CDR1 and CDR2 are MDHEN and SYDVKM. The chain's CDR3 is CASTSGANQPQHF. Written as DNA, the CDR3 is TGTGCCAGCACCTCAGGAGCCAATCAGCCCCAGCATTTT.

The chain joins TRBV2 to TRBJ2-7; D uncertain. With 7 bases removed from V and 2 bases from J, the gap between germline ends came to 18 bases. The CDR3 has 15 amino acids. The germline V gene encodes CDR1 SNHLY and CDR2 FYNNEI. CDR3 nucleotides: TGTGCCAGCAACAGTATCGAGCACCTAACCTACGAGCAGTACTTC. Its protein is CASNSIEHLTYEQYF.

V is TRBV10-1 and J is TRBJ2-7; D is unclear. The CDR3 runs 13 residues. Looked up from germline, CDR1 is WNHNN and CDR2 is SYGVQD (reference sequence). Trimming shortened V by 6 bases and J by 3 bases, and 12 bases separated the two germline ends. CDR3 loop: CASSGGENYEQYF. In DNA, the CDR3 is TGCGCCAGCAGCGGCGGCGAAAACTACGAGCAGTACTTC.

The genes are TRBV10-3 and TRBJ2-7; tentatively, D is TRBD1 (7 bases). Germline V CDR1 and CDR2: ENHRY, SYGVKD. The CDR3 extends over 15 amino acids. The ends were cut back, 3 bases at V and 6 bases at J, with 18 bases in the middle. The CDR3 coding sequence is TGTGCCATCAGTGAAGTCTTGGAGGGGGCAGGCGAGCAGTACTTC. Encoded protein: CAISEVLEGAGEQYF.

This chain uses TRBV4-3 with TRBJ2-1, with TRBD2 matching 8 bases. The CDR3 sequence is 15 residues long. Trimming cost V 0 bases and J 13 bases; bases outside gene matches: 11. Germline assignment: CDR1 LGHNA and CDR2 YSLEER. DNA of the CDR3: TGCGCCAGCAGCCAAGATGGCGGGGGGCGGGGAGACCAGTTCTTC. It is translated as CASSQDGGGRGDQFF.

In regard to this clone: The sample contains more than one DNA sequence encoding this CDR3. The chain carries TRBV27 and TRBJ2-1; D unresolved. Germline values: CDR1 MNHEY, CDR2 SMNVEV (reference sequence). V was trimmed by 3 bases and J by 7 bases, leaving 7 bases between them. CDR3 length equals 12 residues. The CDR3 loop reads CASSFLGNEQFF. The DNA for the CDR3 is TGTGCCAGCAGTTTCTTAGGGAATGAGCAGTTCTTC.

This chain links TRBV6-5 with TRBJ2-5; D is possibly TRBD1 or TRBD2 (5 bases each). Trimming took off 6 bases at V and 2 bases at J, with 16 bases between the two ends. In germline, CDR1 is MNHEY, CDR2 SVGAGI. This CDR3 is 15 amino acids long. Written as DNA, the CDR3 is TGTGCCAGCAGCCAGACTATGGGGCCGCAAGAGACCCAGTACTTC. Encoded protein: CASSQTMGPQETQYF.

V usage is TRBV5-1 and J usage is TRBJ2-5, with 10 bases identical to TRBD1. Germline lookup yields CDR1 SGHRS and CDR2 YFSETQ. V was clipped by 6 bases and J by 4 bases; unmatched bases: 3. The CDR3 consists of 13 residues. The CDR3 DNA reads as TGCGCCAGCACAGGGACAGGGGCAGAGACCCAGTACTTC. This sequence encodes CASTGTGAETQYF.

V and J are TRBV19 and TRBJ1-2; 7 bases are shared with TRBD1. This CDR3 is built from 15 residues. Losses at the gene ends were 1 base for V and 4 bases for J; bases not matched to a gene: 6. Germline V gene sequence: CDR1 LNHDA, CDR2 SQIVND (reference sequence). The chain's CDR3 is CASSIGGGGVYGYTF. DNA for the CDR3: TGTGCCAGTAGTATAGGTGGAGGGGGCGTCTATGGCTACACCTTC.

The rearrangement uses TRBV2 and TRBJ2-3; 7 bases fit TRBD2. This CDR3 spans 15 amino acids. Per the germline V gene, CDR1 is SNHLY and CDR2 is FYNNEI. V lost 3 bases, J lost 1 base, and 4 bases stayed unmatched. The CDR3 reads CASSEKSGGTDTQYF. For the CDR3, the DNA is TGTGCCAGCAGTGAGAAGAGCGGGGGCACAGATACGCAGTATTTT.

The chain joins TRBV27 to TRBJ2-7; possibly TRBD1 or TRBD2 for D (5 bases each). CDR3 length: 14 amino acids. Trimming removed 2 bases at V and 5 bases at J, with 13 bases between. Looked up from germline, CDR1 is MNHEY and CDR2 is SMNVEV (reference sequence). CDR3 nucleotides: TGTGCCAGCAGTTTAGTGGGGGACCCCAACGAGCAGTACTTC. Its translation is CASSLVGDPNEQYF.

The chain has TRBV10-1 and TRBJ1-1; no clear D. In germline, CDR1 is WNHNN, CDR2 SYGVQD (reference sequence). Trimming cost V 0 bases and J 1 base, with 9 bases left between them. This CDR3 contains 15 residues. The CDR3 loop is CASSESVRGNTEAFF. The CDR3 DNA is TGCGCCAGCAGTGAGTCTGTAAGAGGGAACACTGAAGCTTTCTTT.

The J gene is TRBJ2-3, the V gene TRBV13; TRBD2 matches at 8 bases. Trimming at V came to 5 bases and at J to 0 bases, leaving 10 bases not matched to a gene. Germline CDR1 PRHDT, CDR2 FYEKMQ (reference sequence). The CDR3 has 17 residues. As DNA, the CDR3 is TGTGCCAGCAGCGAGGGGGTCGGCGGGGGGAGCACAGATACGCAGTATTTT. Protein sequence: CASSEGVGGGSTDTQYF.

V and J are TRBV28 and TRBJ2-5, with 9 bases fitting TRBD2. CDR1 MDHEN and CDR2 SYDVKM come from the germline V gene. CDR3 length: 14 residues. J gave up 5 bases and V 5 bases, and 6 bases lay outside the gene matches. The CDR3 nucleotides are TGTGCCAGCAGTCTGGGACTAGCTTGGGAGACCCAGTACTTC. Encoded protein: CASSLGLAWETQYF.

This clone occurred once. The chain carries TRBV10-2 and TRBJ2-1; perhaps TRBD2 as D (6 bases). The V end lost 3 bases, the J end lost 2 bases, and 11 bases lay between the germline ends. The CDR3 is 15 amino acids. The germline CDR1 and CDR2 sequences are WSHSY and SAAADI. This chain's CDR3 is CASSEGGEAYNEQFF. The CDR3, as DNA: TGCGCCAGCAGTGAAGGTGGGGAGGCCTACAATGAGCAGTTCTTC.

The chain carries TRBV4-2 and TRBJ1-2; D might be TRBD1 (5 bases). CDR3 length: 13 residues. Per germline, CDR1 LGHNA and CDR2 YNFKEQ. V shed 1 base and J shed 3 bases, with 6 bases lying between them. The CDR3 coding sequence is TGTGCCAGCAGCCAAGGCAGGGACTATGGCTACACCTTC. Translation gives CASSQGRDYGYTF.

The chain has TRBV7-9 and TRBJ1-2; D is unresolved. V was cut by 0 bases and J by 8 bases, with 13 bases left in between. Germline CDR1 SEHNR, CDR2 FQNEAQ (reference sequence). CDR3 length: 14 residues. This CDR3 reads CASSLASLWEGYTF. The CDR3 region has the DNA TGTGCCAGCAGCTTAGCTTCTCTTTGGGAGGGCTACACCTTC.

V and J are TRBV5-4 and TRBJ1-1; the D gene is possibly TRBD1 (6 bases). V lost 4 bases and J 0 bases, leaving 13 bases between the germline ends. The CDR3 covers 15 residues. CDR1 is SGHNT, CDR2 YYREEE, per germline (reference sequence). The CDR3 protein is CASSPGAGVNTEAFF. CDR3 nucleotide sequence: TGTGCCAGCAGCCCGGGAGCAGGGGTGAACACTGAAGCTTTCTTT.

The J gene is TRBJ1-4, the V gene TRBV11-2; no firm D call. The V gene lost 0 bases and the J gene lost 3 bases, with 14 bases spanning the gap. The germline gives CDR1 SGHAT, CDR2 FQNNGV. The CDR3 totals 17 residues. The CDR3 sequence is CASSLDILSGANEKLFF. As DNA, the CDR3 is TGTGCCAGCAGCTTAGATATATTGTCCGGTGCTAATGAAAAACTGTTTTTT.